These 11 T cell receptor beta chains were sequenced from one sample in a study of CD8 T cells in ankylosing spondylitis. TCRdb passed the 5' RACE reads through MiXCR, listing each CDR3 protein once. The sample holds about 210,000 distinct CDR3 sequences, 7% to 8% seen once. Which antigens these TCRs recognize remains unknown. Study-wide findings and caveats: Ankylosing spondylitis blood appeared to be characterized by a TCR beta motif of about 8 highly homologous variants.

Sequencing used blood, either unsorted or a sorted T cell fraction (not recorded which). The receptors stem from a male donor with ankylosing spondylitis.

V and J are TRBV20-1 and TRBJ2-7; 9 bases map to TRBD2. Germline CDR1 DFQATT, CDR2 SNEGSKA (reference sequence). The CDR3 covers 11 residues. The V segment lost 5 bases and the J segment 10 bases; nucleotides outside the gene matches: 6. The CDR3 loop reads CSAAGGQRQYF. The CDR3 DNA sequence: TGCAGTGCTGCGGGGGGGCAGAGACAGTACTTC.

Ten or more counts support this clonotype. Here the CDR3 DNA reads TGTGCCAGCAGTTTAACGGACAGCCAAACAGATACGCAGTATTTT. It is translated as CASSLTDSQTDTQYF. This rearrangement joins TRBV27 to TRBJ2-3; the D gene is possibly TRBD1 (6 bases). This CDR3 has 15 amino acids. The V gene lost 2 bases and the J gene lost 3 bases, with 12 bases spanning the gap. Per germline, CDR1 MNHEY and CDR2 SMNVEV (reference sequence).

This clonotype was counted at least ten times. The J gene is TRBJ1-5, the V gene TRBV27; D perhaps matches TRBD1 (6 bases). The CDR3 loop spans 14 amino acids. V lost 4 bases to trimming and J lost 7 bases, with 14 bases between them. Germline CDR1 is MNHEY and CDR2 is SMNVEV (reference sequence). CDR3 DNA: TGTGCCAGCAGTTCTGGACAGTCTGGGCAGCCCCAGCATTTT. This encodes CASSSGQSGQPQHF.

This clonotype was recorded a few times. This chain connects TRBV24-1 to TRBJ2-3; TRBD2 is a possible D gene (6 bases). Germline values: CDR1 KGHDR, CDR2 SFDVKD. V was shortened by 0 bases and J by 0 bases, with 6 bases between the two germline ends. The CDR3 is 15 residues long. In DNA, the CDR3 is TGTGCCACCAGTGATTTGGGGACTAGCACAGATACGCAGTATTTT. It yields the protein CATSDLGTSTDTQYF.

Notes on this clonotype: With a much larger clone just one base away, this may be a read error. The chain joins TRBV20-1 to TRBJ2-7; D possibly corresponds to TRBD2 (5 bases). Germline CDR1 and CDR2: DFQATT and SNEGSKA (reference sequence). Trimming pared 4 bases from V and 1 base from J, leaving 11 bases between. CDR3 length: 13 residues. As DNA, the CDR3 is TGCAGTGCTAAGACTAAGTGGTCCTACGAGCAGTACTTC. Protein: CSAKTKWSYEQYF.

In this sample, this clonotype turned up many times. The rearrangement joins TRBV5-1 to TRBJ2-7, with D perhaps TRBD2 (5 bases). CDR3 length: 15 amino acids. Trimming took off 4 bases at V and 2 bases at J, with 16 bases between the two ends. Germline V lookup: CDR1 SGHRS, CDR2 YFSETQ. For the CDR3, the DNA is TGCGCCAGCAGCGTGTACTCCGGGGTTACCTACGAGCAGTACTTC. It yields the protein CASSVYSGVTYEQYF.

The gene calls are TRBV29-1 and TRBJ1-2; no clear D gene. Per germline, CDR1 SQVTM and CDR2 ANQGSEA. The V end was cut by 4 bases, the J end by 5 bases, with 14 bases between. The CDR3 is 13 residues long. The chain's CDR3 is CSVVIRLGYGYTF. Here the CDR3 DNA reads TGCAGCGTTGTGATTCGGTTAGGATATGGCTACACCTTC.

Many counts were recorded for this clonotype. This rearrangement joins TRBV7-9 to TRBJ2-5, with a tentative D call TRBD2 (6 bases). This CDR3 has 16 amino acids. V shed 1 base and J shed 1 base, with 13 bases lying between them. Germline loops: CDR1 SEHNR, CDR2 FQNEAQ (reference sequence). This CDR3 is CASSLGWGELQETQYF. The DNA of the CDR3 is TGTGCCAGCAGCTTAGGTTGGGGGGAACTCCAAGAGACCCAGTACTTC. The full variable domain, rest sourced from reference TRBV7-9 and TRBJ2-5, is DTGVSQNPRHKITKRGQNVTFRCDPISEHNRLYWYRQTLGQGPEFLTYFQNEAQLEKSRLLSDRFSAERPKGSFSTLEIQRTEQGDSAMYLCASSLGWGELQETQYFGPGTRLLVL.

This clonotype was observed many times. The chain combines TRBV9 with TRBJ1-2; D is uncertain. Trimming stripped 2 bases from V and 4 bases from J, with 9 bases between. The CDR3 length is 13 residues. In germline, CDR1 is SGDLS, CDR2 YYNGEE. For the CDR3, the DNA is TGTGCCAGCAGCGTCGGCGGCAGCTATGGCTACACCTTC. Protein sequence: CASSVGGSYGYTF.

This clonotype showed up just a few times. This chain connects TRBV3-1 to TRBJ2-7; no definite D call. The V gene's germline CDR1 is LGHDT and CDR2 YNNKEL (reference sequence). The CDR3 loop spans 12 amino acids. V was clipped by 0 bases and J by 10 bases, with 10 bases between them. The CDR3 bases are TGTGCCAGCAGCCAAGAGAGGCAGGTTCAGTACTTC. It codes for CASSQERQVQYF.

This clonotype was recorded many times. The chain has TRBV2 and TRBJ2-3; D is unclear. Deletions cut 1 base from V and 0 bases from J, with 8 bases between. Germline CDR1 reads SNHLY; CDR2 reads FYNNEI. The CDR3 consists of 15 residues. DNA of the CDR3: TGTGCCAGCAGTGAAGGGACCACTAGCACAGATACGCAGTATTTT. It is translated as CASSEGTTSTDTQYF.